The present T cell receptor (beta chain) was sequenced within a study of blood T cell repertoires in COVID-19. Overall study context: Acute-phase and convalescent COVID-19 samples originated in the United States, Italy and Spain. The cDNA or gDNA used as material had been derived from T cells, B-cell-depleted T cells, or PBMCs.

Per germline, CDR1 MNHNY and CDR2 SVGAGI (reference sequence). The V end lost 7 bases, the J end lost 0 bases, and 12 bases lay between the germline ends. The CDR3 is made up of 14 amino acids. Original processing methods: For nucleated cells, counts were estimated from reference gene primer amplification. The method was immunoSEQ multiplex PCR; TCRdb's version includes in-frame clones alone and lacks a portion of them. Clonal size and the V and J genes are those of that table, whereas D and trimming came from the DNA. The sample lists about 130,000 clones, about 83% occurring once. The origin of this receptor is a man aged 55 to 70 with acute or convalescent COVID-19. Sequenced: peripheral blood. The gene calls are TRBV6-6 and TRBJ1-1, with D tentatively TRBD1 (6 bases). DNA for the CDR3: TGTGCCAGCAACCGAGGACAGATGAACACTGAAGCTTTCTTT. Translation gives CASNRGQMNTEAFF.